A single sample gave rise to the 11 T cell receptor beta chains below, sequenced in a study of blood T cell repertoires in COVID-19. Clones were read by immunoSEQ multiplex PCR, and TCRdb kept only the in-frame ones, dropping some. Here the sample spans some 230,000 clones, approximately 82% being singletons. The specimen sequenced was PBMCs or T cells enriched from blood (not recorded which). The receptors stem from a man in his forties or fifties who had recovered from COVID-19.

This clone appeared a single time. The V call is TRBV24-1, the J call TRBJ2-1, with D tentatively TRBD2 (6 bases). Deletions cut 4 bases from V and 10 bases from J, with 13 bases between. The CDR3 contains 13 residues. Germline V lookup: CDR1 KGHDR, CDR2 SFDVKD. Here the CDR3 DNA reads TGTGCCACCAGTGACCAGGACTACTCCGAGCAGTTCTTC. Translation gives CATSDQDYSEQFF.

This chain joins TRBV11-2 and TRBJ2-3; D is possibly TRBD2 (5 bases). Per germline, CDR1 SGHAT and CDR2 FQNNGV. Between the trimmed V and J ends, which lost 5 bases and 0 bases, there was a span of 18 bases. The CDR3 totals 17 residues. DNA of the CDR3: TGTGCCAGCAGCCCGGAGGTTAGCGCCACTAGCACAGATACGCAGTATTTT. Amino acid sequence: CASSPEVSATSTDTQYF.

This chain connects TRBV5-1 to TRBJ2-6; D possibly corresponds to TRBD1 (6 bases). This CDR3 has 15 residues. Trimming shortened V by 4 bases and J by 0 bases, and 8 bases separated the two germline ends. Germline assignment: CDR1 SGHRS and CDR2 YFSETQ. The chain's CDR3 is CASSPGDSGANVLTF. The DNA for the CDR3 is TGCGCCAGCAGCCCAGGGGACTCTGGGGCCAACGTCCTGACTTTC.

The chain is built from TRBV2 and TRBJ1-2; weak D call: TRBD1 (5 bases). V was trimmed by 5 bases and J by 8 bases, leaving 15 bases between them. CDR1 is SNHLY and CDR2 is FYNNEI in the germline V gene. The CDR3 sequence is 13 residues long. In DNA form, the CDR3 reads TGTGCCAGCAGTTCCCTCCAAAGGGGAGGCTACACCTTC. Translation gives CASSSLQRGGYTF. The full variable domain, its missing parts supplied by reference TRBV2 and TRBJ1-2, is EPEVTQTPSHQVTQMGQEVILRCVPISNHLYFYWYRQILGQKVEFLVSFYNNEISEKSEIFDDQFSVERPDGSNFTLKIRSTKLEDSAMYFCASSSLQRGGYTFGSGTRLTVV.

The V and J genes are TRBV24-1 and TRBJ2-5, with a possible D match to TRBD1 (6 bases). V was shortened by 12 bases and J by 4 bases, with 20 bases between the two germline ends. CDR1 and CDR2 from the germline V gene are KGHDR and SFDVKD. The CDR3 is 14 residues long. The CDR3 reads CAVRDRTDPETQYF. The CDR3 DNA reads TGTGCCGTTCGAGATAGGACAGATCCAGAGACCCAGTACTTC.

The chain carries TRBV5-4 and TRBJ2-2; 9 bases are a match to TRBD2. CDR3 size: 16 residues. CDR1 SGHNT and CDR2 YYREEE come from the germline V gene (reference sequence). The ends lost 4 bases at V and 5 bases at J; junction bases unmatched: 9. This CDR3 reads CASSPGTSSYTGELFF. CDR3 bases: TGTGCCAGCAGCCCCGGGACTAGCAGCTATACCGGGGAGCTGTTTTTT. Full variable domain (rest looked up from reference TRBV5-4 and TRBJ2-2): ETGVTQSPTHLIKTRGQQVTLRCSSQSGHNTVSWYQQALGQGPQFIFQYYREEENGRGNFPPRFSGLQFPNYSSELNVNALELDDSALYLCASSPGTSSYTGELFFGEGSRLTVL.

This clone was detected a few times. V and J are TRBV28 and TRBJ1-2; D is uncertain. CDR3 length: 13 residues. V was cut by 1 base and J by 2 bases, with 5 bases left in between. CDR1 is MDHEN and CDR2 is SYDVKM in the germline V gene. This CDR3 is CASSLSLNYGYTF. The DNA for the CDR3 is TGTGCCAGCAGTTTATCCTTGAACTATGGCTACACCTTC.

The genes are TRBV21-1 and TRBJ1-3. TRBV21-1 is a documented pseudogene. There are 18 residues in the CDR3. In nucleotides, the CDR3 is TGTGCCAGCAGCAAAGACGAGGGCGGCACCGACTCTGGAAACACCATATATTTT. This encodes CASSKDEGGTDSGNTIYF.

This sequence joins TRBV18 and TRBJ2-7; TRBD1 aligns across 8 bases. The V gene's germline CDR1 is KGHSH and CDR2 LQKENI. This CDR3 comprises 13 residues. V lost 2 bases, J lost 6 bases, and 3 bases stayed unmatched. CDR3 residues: CASSPSDRAEQYF. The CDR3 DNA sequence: TGTGCCAGCTCACCATCGGACAGGGCCGAGCAGTACTTC.

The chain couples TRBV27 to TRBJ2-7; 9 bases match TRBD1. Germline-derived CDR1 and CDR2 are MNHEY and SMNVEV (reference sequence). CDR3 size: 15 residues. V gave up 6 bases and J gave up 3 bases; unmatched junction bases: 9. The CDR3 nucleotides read TGTGCCAGCAGACTAAACCGGGACAGGGTCTACGAGCAGTACTTC. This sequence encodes CASRLNRDRVYEQYF.

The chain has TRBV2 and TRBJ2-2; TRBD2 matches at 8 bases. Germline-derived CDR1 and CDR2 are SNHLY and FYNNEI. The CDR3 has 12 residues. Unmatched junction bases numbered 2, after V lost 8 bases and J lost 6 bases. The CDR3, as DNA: TGTGCCAGCGCGGGGGGCCCCGGGGAGCTGTTTTTT. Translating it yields CASAGGPGELFF.